This note documents a single T cell receptor (beta chain) sequence. Its target is unknown. The data derive from a study of CD8+ T cells in alopecia areata. Sample treatment: oral pan-JAK inhibitor, 5-10 mg twice daily. In each case, RNA was isolated and then reverse transcribed into cDNA as the sequencing template. Data came from immunoSEQ multiplex PCR; TCRdb stores just in-frame clones and leaves some out. The sample lists over 150,000 clones; roughly three fifths were seen once. CDR3 size: 14 residues. Deletions cut 2 bases from V and 4 bases from J, with 12 bases between. Germline V gene sequence: CDR1 SGHNT, CDR2 YYREEE (reference sequence). Study results and caveats: One nonresponder makes the tie between baseline CD8+ expansion and response uncertain.

This TCR was sampled from a human donor with alopecia areata. The sequencing used CD4+ T cells sorted from blood, collected at week 4, from a patient treated with tofacitinib. The J gene is TRBJ1-2, the V gene TRBV5-4; D remains ambiguous. This chain's CDR3 is CASSFGGDAYGYTF. CDR3 nucleotides: TGTGCCAGCAGCTTTGGCGGAGATGCCTATGGCTACACCTTC.